The 5 T cell receptor beta chains reported below all come from one sample, sequenced in a study of regulatory T cells in long-lasting Graves disease. The time point was: persistent/refractory GD, antithyroid drugs over 5 years with positive TRAb. With RNA extracted from PBMCs as input, the TCR library was made. The TCR beta library used iRepertoire HTBI primers with Arm-PCR amplification of CDR3. TCRdb re-analysed the multiplex PCR reads in MiXCR, keeping a single row per CDR3 protein. This table has 300,000 or so distinct CDR3 sequences, roughly a fifth appearing once. The input for sequencing was peripheral blood mononuclear cells (PBMCs), taken when the disease was refractory, from a patient treated with antithyroid drugs. These receptors were taken from a female donor with Graves disease.

This clonotype showed up many times. The rearrangement joins TRBV3-1 to TRBJ1-2; 7 nucleotides match TRBD1. Germline-derived CDR1 and CDR2 are LGHDT and YNNKEL (reference sequence). This CDR3 is built from 17 residues. The V segment lost 0 bases and the J segment 4 bases; nucleotides outside the gene matches: 11. The CDR3 DNA reads TGTGCCAGCAGCCAAGATCCAGGAGACAGGGAGTCCTATGGCTACACCTTC. Translating gives CASSQDPGDRESYGYTF.

A remark on this clonotype: The missing conserved phenylalanine or tryptophan at the end of this CDR3 makes a read error likely. The rearrangement uses TRBV30 and TRBJ2-1; tentatively, D is TRBD2 (6 bases). CDR1 and CDR2 from the germline V gene are GTSNPN and SVGIG (reference sequence). This CDR3 region has 18 residues. V shed 3 bases and J shed 5 bases, with 26 bases lying between them. The CDR3, as DNA: TGTGCCTGGAGCCGTAGCGGCTCAGGGCATTTCCCCGACAATGAGCAGTTCTCC. It yields the protein CAWSRSGSGHFPDNEQFS.

There are a few counts of this clonotype. This chain joins TRBV4-3 and TRBJ2-3; 12 nucleotides align to TRBD2. This CDR3 region has 16 residues. The germline CDR1 and CDR2 sequences are LGHNA and YSLEER. Germline trimming cut 2 bases from V and 5 bases from J; bases unmatched to any gene: 5. The CDR3 protein is CASSQQLAGGLDTQYF. CDR3 DNA: TGCGCCAGCAGCCAACAACTAGCGGGGGGATTAGATACGCAGTATTTT.

In its sample, this clonotype was seen many times. V gene TRBV6-2 or TRBV6-3 combines with J gene TRBJ1-5; the D is unclear. Trimming took off 0 bases at V and 1 base at J, with 10 bases between the two ends. The CDR3 sequence is 16 residues long. Germline V gene lookup returns CDR1 MNHEY and CDR2 SVGEGT. This CDR3 is CASSYSRVGSNQPQHF. The CDR3 nucleotides are TGTGCCAGCAGTTACTCCCGGGTTGGGAGCAATCAGCCCCAGCATTTT.

The chain has TRBV9 and TRBJ1-2; no clear D. The germline gives CDR1 SGDLS, CDR2 YYNGEE. V was pared by 4 bases and J by 8 bases, with 12 bases between. The CDR3 totals 12 residues. CDR3 residues: CASSRPRPGYTF. The CDR3 DNA follows: TGTGCCAGCAGCCGCCCGCGGCCAGGCTACACCTTC.